This T cell receptor (beta chain) was recovered during a study of T cells in Graves' hyperthyroidism and ophthalmopathy. RNA transcripts provided the source from which TCR beta CDR3 regions were amplified. In the first-round RT-PCR of the TCR CDR3, the HTBI primer set was used. TCRdb itself ran the multiplex PCR reads through MiXCR, one entry per CDR3 protein. The sample yields roughly 130,000 distinct CDR3 sequences, 22% seen once. Points from the study as a whole: In simple terms, a model built on 13 V-J features told ophthalmopathy apart from stable hyperthyroidism.

Concerning this clonotype itself: Antigen specificity is unknown.

Sequenced sample: blood. The TCR sequence derives from a woman in her 50s with Graves' hyperthyroidism that later progressed to Graves' ophthalmopathy.

The CDR3 nucleotides read TGTGCCAGCAGGGAGACAGGGGAATTTCCTGAAGCTTTCTTT. Its protein product is CASRETGEFPEAFF. V is TRBV12-3 or TRBV12-4 and J is TRBJ1-1; 8 positions match TRBD1. Trimming removed 6 bases from V and 6 bases from J; junction bases left unmatched: 9. The CDR3 runs to 14 residues.